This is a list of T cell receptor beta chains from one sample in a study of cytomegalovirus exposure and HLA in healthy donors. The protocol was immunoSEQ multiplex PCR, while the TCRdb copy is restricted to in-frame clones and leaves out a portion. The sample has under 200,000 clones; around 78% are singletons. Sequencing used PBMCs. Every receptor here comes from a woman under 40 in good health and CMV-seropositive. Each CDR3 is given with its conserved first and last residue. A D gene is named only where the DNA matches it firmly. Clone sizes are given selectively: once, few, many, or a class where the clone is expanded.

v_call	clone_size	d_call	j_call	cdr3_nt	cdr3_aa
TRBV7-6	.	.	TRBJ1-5	TGTGCCAGCAGCTTAGGAGGTTATCAGCCCCAGCATTTT	CASSLGGYQPQHF
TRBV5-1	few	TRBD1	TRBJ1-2	TGCGCCAGCAGCCAGACAGGGAACTATGGCTACACCTTC	CASSQTGNYGYTF
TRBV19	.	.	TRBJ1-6	TGTGCCAGTAGTATGGGCCTCCAGGGAAACTCACCCCTCCACTTT	CASSMGLQGNSPLHF
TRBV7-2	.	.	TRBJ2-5	TGTGCCAGCAGCCTCTCTATCGGAGAGACCCAGTACTTC	CASSLSIGETQYF
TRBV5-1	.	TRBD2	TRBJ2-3	TGCGCCAGCAGCGCACCCACGGGCGGGGGGGCCGAAGATACGCAGTATTTT	CASSAPTGGGAEDTQYF
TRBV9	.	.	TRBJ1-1	TGTGCCAGCAGCCGAGGATCCAAGAACACTGAAGCTTTCTTT	CASSRGSKNTEAFF
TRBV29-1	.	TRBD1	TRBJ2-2	TGCAGCGTCACAGGGGAGACCGGGGAGCTGTTTTTT	CSVTGETGELFF
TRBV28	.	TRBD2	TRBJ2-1	TGTGCCAGCAGTTCGGGACTAGCGGGAGCCTACAATGAGCAGTTCTTC	CASSSGLAGAYNEQFF
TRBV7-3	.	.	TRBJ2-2	TGTGCCAGCAGCTTAAAACAGGGTACCGGGGAGCTGTTTTTT	CASSLKQGTGELFF
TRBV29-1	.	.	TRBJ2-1	TGCAGCGTCCGGAGGACTTACAATGAGCAGTTCTTC	CSVRRTYNEQFF
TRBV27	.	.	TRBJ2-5	TGTGCCAGCAGTAGCGGTGGGGAGACCCAGTACTTC	CASSSGGETQYF
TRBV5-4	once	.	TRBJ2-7	TGTGCCAGCAGCCCGACCGGGGGCGAGCAGTACTTC	CASSPTGGEQYF
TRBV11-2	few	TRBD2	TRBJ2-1	TGTGCCAGCAGCTTTAGCGGGAGGGGGTACAATGAGCAGTTCTTC	CASSFSGRGYNEQFF
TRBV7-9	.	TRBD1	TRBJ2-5	TGTGCCAGCAGCTTAGAATGGGACAGGGGCGTGGGCGAGACCCAGTACTTC	CASSLEWDRGVGETQYF
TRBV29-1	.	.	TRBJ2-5	TGCAGCGTAACACAAGAACCCGGGACACCCGCCCAAGAGACCCAGTACTTC	CSVTQEPGTPAQETQYF
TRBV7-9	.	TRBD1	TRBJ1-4	TGTTCCAGCAGCTTAGGGGACAGGGACTGGGATGAAAAACTGTTTTTT	CSSSLGDRDWDEKLFF
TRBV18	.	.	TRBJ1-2	TGTGCCAGCTCACCGGCGGGGTTCGAGAGGGACTATGGCTACACCTTC	CASSPAGFERDYGYTF
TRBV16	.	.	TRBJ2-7	TGTGCCAGCAGCCAATACAGCCAGCCCGCCTCCTACGAGCAGTACTTC	CASSQYSQPASYEQYF
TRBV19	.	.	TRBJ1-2	TGTGCCAGTAGAGACGGAGGCTATGGCTACACCTTC	CASRDGGYGYTF
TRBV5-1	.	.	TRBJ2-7	TGCGCCAGCAGCTTGTGGGCAGGGGAAGGGGAGCAGTACTTC	CASSLWAGEGEQYF
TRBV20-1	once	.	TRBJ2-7	TGCAGTGCCGCCCCAGGGTACGAGCAGTACTTC	CSAAPGYEQYF
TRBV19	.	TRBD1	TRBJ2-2	TGTGCCAGTACAGACAGGGGTGGCACCGGGGAGCTGTTTTTT	CASTDRGGTGELFF
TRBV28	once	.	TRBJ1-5	TGTGCCAGCAGTTTAACACCCGCTTATAGCAATCAGCCCCAGCATTTT	CASSLTPAYSNQPQHF
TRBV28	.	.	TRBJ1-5	TGTGCCAGCAGCCCCGGGGGGAAAAGCAATCAGCCCCAGCATTTT	CASSPGGKSNQPQHF
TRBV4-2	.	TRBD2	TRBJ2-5	TGTGCCAGCAGCCAAGCAGGTCAGCGGGATTTTTGGGAGACCCAGTACTTC	CASSQAGQRDFWETQYF
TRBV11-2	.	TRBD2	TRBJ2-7	TGTGCCAGCAGACACACTAGCGGGAGCTCCTACGAGCAGTACTTC	CASRHTSGSSYEQYF
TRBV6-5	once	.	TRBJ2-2	TGTGCCAGCAGTTACTCGAGTCACCTGAACACCGGGGAGCTGTTTTTT	CASSYSSHLNTGELFF
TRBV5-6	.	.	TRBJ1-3	TGTGCCAGCAGCTACCTGCGGGGGGTTAGCTCTGGAAACACCATATATTTT	CASSYLRGVSSGNTIYF
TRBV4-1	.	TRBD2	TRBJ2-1	TGCGCCAGCAGCTCCGGGGGGGGCCTTGGTAATGAGCAGTTCTTC	CASSSGGGLGNEQFF
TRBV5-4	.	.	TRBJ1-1	TGTGCCAGCAGCTCCAGGGACACTGAAGCTTTCTTT	CASSSRDTEAFF